These 19 T cell receptor beta chains were all obtained from the same sample, sequenced in a study of blood T cells in healthy people across ages (dated by TCRdb to about 2015). Library method: 5' RACE. Reads for this sample came from an Illumina HiSeq 2500. A second roughly 7 to 11 cycle PCR used a sample-barcoded 5' primer and a J-beta primer mix. TCRdb reran the public reads through fastp at Q25 and MiXCR, keeping productive beta chains. Here each entry gathers all rows of one CDR3 protein and keeps the most common genes and DNA. Across this sample there are some 1.4 million distinct CDR3 sequences, with 40% to 50% seen only once. Jointly, the top ten make up 7.9% of the sample. The sample consisted of blood. The source of these receptors is a woman aged 18-29 years in good health.

On this clonotype itself: A much larger clonotype is one base distant, so this may be a read error. The chain carries TRBV2 and TRBJ2-5, with D maybe TRBD1 (6 bases). Germline assignment: CDR1 SNHLY and CDR2 FYNNEI. Trimming took off 7 bases at V and 2 bases at J, with 11 bases between the two ends. This CDR3 comprises 13 residues. CDR3 nucleotides: TGTGCCAGCACCCTACAGGGTCAAGAGACCCAGTACTTC. Its translation is CASTLQGQETQYF.

V and J are TRBV6-1 and TRBJ2-7; D is possibly TRBD1 (5 bases). The CDR3 spans 14 residues. The V end lost 4 bases, the J end lost 3 bases, and 13 bases lay between the germline ends. Per germline, CDR1 MNHNS and CDR2 SASEGT. CDR3 DNA sequence: TGTGCCAGCAGTGGGTTGGACATCCTCTACGAGCAGTACTTC. As protein: CASSGLDILYEQYF.

This clonotype was seen once. This chain connects TRBV20-1 to TRBJ2-5; D is unresolved. The closer fit of TRBJ2-7 to the DNA end suggests the J call may be wrong. This CDR3 has 11 amino acids. Germline V gene data show CDR1 as DFQATT and CDR2 as SNEGSKA (reference sequence). CDR3 DNA sequence: TGCAGTGCTACTAGGGCCTACGAGCAGTACTTC. This sequence encodes CSATRAYEQYF.

V is TRBV30 and J is TRBJ2-5; 9 positions match TRBD2. The end of the DNA is better explained by TRBJ2-1, so the J call may be wrong. The CDR3 has 14 amino acids. CDR1 is GTSNPN, CDR2 SVGIG, per germline (reference sequence). For the CDR3, the DNA is TGTGCCTGGTCTCGCGGGAGGGTACAAGAGACCCAGTTCTTC. Amino acid sequence: CAWSRGRVQETQFF.

The chain employs TRBV5-1 and TRBJ2-1; TRBD2 aligns across 9 bases. The J call may be faulty, since TRBJ2-7 better matches the DNA end. The CDR3 length is 16 residues. From germline, CDR1 is SGHRS and CDR2 YFSETQ. The CDR3 spells CASSYGIERGVNEQYF. The CDR3 DNA reads TGCGCCAGCAGCTATGGGATAGAGCGGGGGGTAAATGAGCAGTACTTC.

The chain combines TRBV5-1 with TRBJ2-1; 7 bases line up with TRBD1. The J call is uncertain, as TRBJ2-7 better fits the DNA end. The CDR3 length is 15 residues. Germline V CDR1 and CDR2: SGHRS, YFSETQ. The CDR3 DNA follows: TGCGCCAGCAGCTTGTGGGGGACAGAAAGTAATGAGCAGTACTTC. Translation: CASSLWGTESNEQYF.

This clonotype was detected a few times. The chain carries TRBV15 and TRBJ2-3; the D gene is possibly TRBD2 (6 bases). The CDR3 runs to 12 residues. Between the trimmed V and J ends, which lost 7 bases and 4 bases, there was a span of 9 bases. Germline CDR1 and CDR2: LNHNV and YYDKDF (reference sequence). The CDR3: CATTTGADTQYF. In DNA form, the CDR3 reads TGTGCCACCACGACGGGGGCAGATACGCAGTATTTT.

The rearrangement joins TRBV6-6 to TRBJ2-7, with a possible D match to TRBD2 (5 bases). V gave up 7 bases and J gave up 2 bases, with 18 bases separating them. CDR3 length equals 15 residues. The germline V gene has CDR1 MNHNY and CDR2 SVGAGI (reference sequence). This chain's CDR3 is CASTHDGERPYEQYF. The CDR3 DNA follows: TGTGCCAGCACCCACGACGGGGAGAGGCCCTACGAGCAGTACTTC.

This CDR3 is CSASRLDTQYF. DNA for the CDR3: TGCAGTGCTAGCCGCTTGGATACGCAGTATTTT. The chain is built from TRBV20-1 and TRBJ2-3; D not certain. V lost 3 bases and J lost 6, with 7 bases in between. CDR1 and CDR2 (germline): DFQATT, SNEGSKA (reference sequence). This CDR3 is built from 11 residues.

This chain links TRBV20-1 with TRBJ1-6; 7 nucleotides align to TRBD1. CDR1 and CDR2 from the germline V gene are DFQATT and SNEGSKA (reference sequence). V lost 6 bases, J lost 4 bases, and 6 bases stayed unmatched. This CDR3 region has 14 residues. For the CDR3, the DNA is TGCAGTGCCTGGCTGGGACAGTATAATTCACCCCTCCACTTT. Translated: CSAWLGQYNSPLHF.

The V gene is TRBV11-2, the J gene TRBJ1-6, with 7 bases that match TRBD1. This CDR3 region has 19 residues. Germline V gene data show CDR1 as SGHAT and CDR2 as FQNNGV. V lost 1 base and J lost 10; bases outside the gene matches: 19. CDR3 in amino acids: CASSLVGPKQDRSTSPLHF. CDR3 nucleotide sequence: TGTGCCAGCAGCTTAGTAGGACCCAAGCAGGACAGGTCAACATCACCCCTCCACTTT.

Only a few counts were recorded for this clonotype. This rearrangement joins TRBV12-3 or TRBV12-4 to TRBJ2-7, with TRBD2 as a possible D gene (5 bases). Trimming shortened V by 6 bases and J by 3 bases, and 15 bases separated the two germline ends. CDR3 size: 14 residues. CDR3 coding DNA: TGTGCCAGCAGCCAATCGGAGGAACTCTACGAGCAGTACTTC. Its translation is CASSQSEELYEQYF.

This clonotype was seen only a few times. This chain uses TRBV10-1 with TRBJ2-1; maybe TRBD2 (6 bases). Trimming left V 8 bases short and J 6 bases short, with 11 bases between. This CDR3 spans 12 amino acids. CDR1 is WNHNN, CDR2 SYGVQD, per germline (reference sequence). CDR3 loop: CASGGASNEQFF. CDR3 coding DNA: TGCGCCAGCGGAGGGGCATCCAATGAGCAGTTCTTC.

This clonotype was seen a handful of times. The J gene is TRBJ1-4, the V gene TRBV6-5, with D tentatively TRBD1 (5 bases). Trimming took 6 bases from V and 8 from J, leaving 10 bases between them. CDR3 length equals 12 residues. Germline lookup yields CDR1 MNHEY and CDR2 SVGAGI. CDR3: CASSRWGEKLFF. As DNA, the CDR3 is TGTGCCAGCAGCCGATGGGGGGAAAAACTGTTTTTT.

About this clonotype: Sequence at one end of the junction differs from germline and may be a read error. The chain recombines TRBV15 with TRBJ2-5, with TRBD2 as a possible D gene (5 bases). Matching the DNA end better, TRBJ2-1 makes the J call doubtful. The CDR3 consists of 15 residues. The germline V gene encodes CDR1 LNHNV and CDR2 YYDKDF (reference sequence). The CDR3 loop reads CVTSSEAGTKETQFF. The CDR3, as DNA: TGTGTCACCAGCAGCGAGGCGGGTACGAAAGAGACCCAGTTCTTC.

This clonotype has a handful of counts. The chain recombines TRBV9 with TRBJ1-2; tentative D call: TRBD1 (6 bases). The V end was cut by 4 bases, the J end by 4 bases, with 14 bases between. Germline V gene lookup returns CDR1 SGDLS and CDR2 YYNGEE. This CDR3 region has 14 residues. The CDR3 here is CASSLRDKSYGYTF. The CDR3 bases are TGTGCCAGCAGCCTTCGGGACAAGTCCTATGGCTACACCTTC.

The chain uses TRBV20-1 and TRBJ1-5; maybe TRBD1 (6 bases). This CDR3 comprises 15 residues. Deletions cut 1 base from V and 3 bases from J, with 13 bases between. CDR1 is DFQATT, CDR2 SNEGSKA, per germline (reference sequence). CDR3 region: CSARGHGTHNQPQHF. Written as DNA, the CDR3 is TGCAGTGCTAGAGGTCACGGGACACACAATCAGCCCCAGCATTTT.

This clonotype came up many times. The J gene is TRBJ2-3, the V gene TRBV18, with D unresolved. The CDR3 contains 12 residues. Deletions cut 8 bases from V and 5 bases from J, with 11 bases between. Germline-derived CDR1 and CDR2 are KGHSH and LQKENI. The CDR3 nucleotides read TGTGCCAGCAGCCCAAGAGTAGATACGCAGTATTTT. The encoded protein is CASSPRVDTQYF.

The gene calls are TRBV11-2 and TRBJ2-3; no reliable D call. Trimming took off 1 base at V and 5 bases at J, with 10 bases between the two ends. Per germline, CDR1 SGHAT and CDR2 FQNNGV. This CDR3 has 14 amino acids. In DNA form, the CDR3 reads TGTGCCAGCAGCTTAGGGGTGGGTTTAGATACGCAGTATTTT. Amino acids: CASSLGVGLDTQYF.